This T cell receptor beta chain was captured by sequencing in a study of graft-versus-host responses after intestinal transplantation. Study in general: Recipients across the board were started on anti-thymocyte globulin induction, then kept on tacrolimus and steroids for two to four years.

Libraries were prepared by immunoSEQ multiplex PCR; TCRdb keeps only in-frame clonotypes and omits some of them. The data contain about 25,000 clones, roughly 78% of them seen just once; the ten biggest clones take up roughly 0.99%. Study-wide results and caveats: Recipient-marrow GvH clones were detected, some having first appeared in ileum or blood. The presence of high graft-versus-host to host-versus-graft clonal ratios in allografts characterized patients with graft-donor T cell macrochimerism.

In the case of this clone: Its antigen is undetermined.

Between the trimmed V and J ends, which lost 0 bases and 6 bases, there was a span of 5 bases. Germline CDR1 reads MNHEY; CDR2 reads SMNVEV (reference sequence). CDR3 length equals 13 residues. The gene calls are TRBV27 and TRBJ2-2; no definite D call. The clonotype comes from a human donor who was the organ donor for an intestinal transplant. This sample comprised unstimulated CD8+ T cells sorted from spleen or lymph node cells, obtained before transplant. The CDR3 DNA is TGTGCCAGCAGTTTATCGTGGGCCGGGGAGCTGTTTTTT. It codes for CASSLSWAGELFF.